A single sample is the source of the 6 T cell receptor beta chains below, sequenced in a study of cytomegalovirus exposure and HLA in healthy donors. A multiplex PCR was run with 60 Vbeta primers and 13 Jbeta primers. The method was immunoSEQ multiplex PCR; TCRdb's version includes in-frame clones alone and lacks a portion of them. The sample lists around 180,000 clones; roughly 84% were seen once. The sequencing input was PBMCs. Receptors were obtained from a boy younger than 10 in good health and CMV-seronegative.

This chain links TRBV7-9 with TRBJ2-5; TRBD1 is a possible D gene (5 bases). The CDR3 spans 17 residues. Looked up from germline, CDR1 is SEHNR and CDR2 is FQNEAQ (reference sequence). V was shortened by 5 bases and J by 1 base, with 20 bases between the two germline ends. The CDR3 spells CASSRSPWAGSQETQYF. CDR3 DNA sequence: TGTGCCAGCAGCCGCAGCCCCTGGGCAGGGTCCCAAGAGACCCAGTACTTC.

In DNA, the CDR3 is TGTGCCATCAGTGAGGGCGCGGCGGACCAAGAGACCCAGTACTTC. This gives the protein CAISEGAADQETQYF. The chain employs TRBV10-3 and TRBJ2-5, with unresolved D. CDR1 and CDR2 (germline): ENHRY, SYGVKD. V was cut by 2 bases and J by 0 bases, with 10 bases left in between. There are 15 residues in the CDR3.

The V call is TRBV7-9, the J call TRBJ1-1, with a possible D match to TRBD1 (6 bases). The CDR3 contains 15 residues. Trimming took 5 bases from V and 1 from J, leaving 14 bases between them. Germline loops: CDR1 SEHNR, CDR2 FQNEAQ (reference sequence). The CDR3 bases are TGTGCCAGCAGCCACTCGGGGGGGGCGAACACTGAAGCTTTCTTT. This codes for CASSHSGGANTEAFF.

The chain combines TRBV9 with TRBJ2-1; 11 nucleotides match TRBD2. The V gene's germline CDR1 is SGDLS and CDR2 YYNGEE. V gave up 3 bases and J gave up 1 base; unmatched junction bases: 6. There are 17 residues in the CDR3. The CDR3 loop is CASSGDTSGGSYNEQFF. CDR3 bases: TGTGCCAGCAGCGGAGACACTAGCGGGGGATCCTACAATGAGCAGTTCTTC.

The V and J genes are TRBV25-1 and TRBJ2-1; perhaps TRBD2 as D (7 bases). The CDR3 contains 16 residues. Germline V gene data show CDR1 as MGHDK and CDR2 as SYGVNS. The V gene lost 2 bases and the J gene lost 9 bases, with 20 bases spanning the gap. The chain's CDR3 is CASSETGGFNGGEQFF. In DNA form, the CDR3 reads TGTGCCAGCAGTGAAACGGGGGGCTTCAACGGGGGTGAGCAGTTCTTC.

The gene calls are TRBV19 and TRBJ1-2; 12 bases align to TRBD1. The CDR3 extends over 15 amino acids. Trimming at V came to 5 bases and at J to 5 bases, leaving 6 bases not matched to a gene. Germline values: CDR1 LNHDA, CDR2 SQIVND (reference sequence). The CDR3 loop is CASSGPGQGAYGYTF. CDR3 in DNA: TGTGCCAGTAGTGGCCCGGGACAGGGGGCGTATGGCTACACCTTC. The full variable domain, its missing parts supplied by reference TRBV19 and TRBJ1-2, is DGGITQSPKYLFRKEGQNVTLSCEQNLNHDAMYWYRQDPGQGLRLIYYSQIVNDFQKGDIAEGYSVSREKKESFPLTVTSAQKNPTAFYLCASSGPGQGAYGYTFGSGTRLTVV.